This T cell receptor (beta chain) was sequenced during a study of blood T cell repertoires in COVID-19. Overall study context: There were acute and convalescent COVID-19 samples, and they came from the United States, Italy and Spain. PBMCs, B-cell-depleted T cells, or T cells were the source of the cDNA or gDNA that made up the material.

Allocation to cohorts depended on clinical history reported by the participants. The CDR3 extends over 18 amino acids. The ends lost 6 bases at V and 0 bases at J; junction bases unmatched: 12. CDR1 ENHRY and CDR2 SYGVKD come from the germline V gene. TCRdb's copy holds only in-frame clones and misses some; the assay was immunoSEQ multiplex PCR. The sample consists of 280,000 or so clones, roughly 89% of them appearing once. Input material: PBMCs or T cells enriched from blood (not recorded which). The clonotype was recovered from a woman aged 40 to 49 who had recovered from COVID-19. The genes are TRBV10-3 and TRBJ1-5; 9 bases align to TRBD1. Here the CDR3 DNA reads TGTGCCATCAGCGCTTTTGGCGGGACAGGGTTTAGCAATCAGCCCCAGCATTTT. It is translated as CAISAFGGTGFSNQPQHF.